Sequencing of this T cell receptor (beta chain) was carried out in a study of blood T cell repertoires in COVID-19. From germline, CDR1 is SNHLY and CDR2 FYNNEI. There are 13 residues in the CDR3. J lost 9 bases, V lost 5 bases, and 6 bases had no gene match. In the source study's methods: By means of reference gene primer amplification, nucleated cell counts were estimated. TCRdb's copy holds only in-frame clones and misses some; the assay was immunoSEQ multiplex PCR. Clone size and V and J calls were adopted from that table, with D and trimming inferred from the DNA. The sample consists of roughly 14,000 clones, around 87% of them appearing once.

The chain carries TRBV2 and TRBJ2-1; TRBD1 aligns across 8 bases. This receptor was taken from a man aged 45 to 65 with active COVID-19. The material sequenced was peripheral blood. The CDR3 sequence: CASSNQGAGEQFF. The CDR3 coding sequence is TGTGCCAGCAGTAATCAGGGGGCAGGTGAGCAGTTCTTC.